This T cell receptor beta chain was profiled in a study of cytomegalovirus exposure and HLA in healthy donors. Sequenced by immunoSEQ multiplex PCR; TCRdb stores in-frame clones only, minus some. The table records hundreds of thousands of clones, around 89% of them present only once. CDR1 and CDR2 from the germline V gene are MDHEN and SYDVKM. Trimming removed 3 bases from V and 0 bases from J; junction bases left unmatched: 14. The CDR3 consists of 20 residues. Separate from the approximately 670-subject first cohort was the 120-subject validation cohort, to which the donors belonged. Sample: PBMCs. The TCR was taken from a woman under 30 in good health and CMV-seronegative. The chain joins TRBV28 to TRBJ2-7; TRBD2 matches 13 bases. The CDR3 here is CASSFFGLAGDTTNSYEQYF. The CDR3 DNA sequence: TGTGCCAGCAGTTTCTTTGGACTAGCGGGAGATACTACGAACTCCTACGAGCAGTACTTC.